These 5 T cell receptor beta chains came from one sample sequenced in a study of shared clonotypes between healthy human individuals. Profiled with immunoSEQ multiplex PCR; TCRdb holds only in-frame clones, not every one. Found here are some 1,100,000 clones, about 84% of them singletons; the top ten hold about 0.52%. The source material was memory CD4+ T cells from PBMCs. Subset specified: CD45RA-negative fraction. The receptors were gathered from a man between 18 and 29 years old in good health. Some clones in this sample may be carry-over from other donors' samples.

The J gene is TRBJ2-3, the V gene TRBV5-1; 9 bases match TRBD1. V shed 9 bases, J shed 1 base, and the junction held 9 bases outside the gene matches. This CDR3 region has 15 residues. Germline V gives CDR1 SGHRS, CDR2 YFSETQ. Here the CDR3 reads CANSPRDRGTDTQYF. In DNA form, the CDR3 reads TGCGCCAATAGTCCACGGGACAGGGGCACAGATACGCAGTATTTT.

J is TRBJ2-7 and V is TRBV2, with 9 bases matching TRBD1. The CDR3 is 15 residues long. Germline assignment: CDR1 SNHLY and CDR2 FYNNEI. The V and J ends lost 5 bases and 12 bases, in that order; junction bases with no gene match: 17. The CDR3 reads CASSFLGQGRDPAYF. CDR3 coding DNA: TGTGCCAGCAGTTTCCTGGGACAGGGCCGAGACCCGGCGTACTTC.

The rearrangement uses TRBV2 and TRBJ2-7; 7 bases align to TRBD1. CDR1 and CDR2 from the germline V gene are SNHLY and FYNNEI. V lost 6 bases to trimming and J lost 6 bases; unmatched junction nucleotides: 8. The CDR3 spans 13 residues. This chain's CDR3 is CASRMTGSGEQYF. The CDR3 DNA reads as TGTGCCAGCAGGATGACAGGGTCTGGCGAGCAGTACTTC.

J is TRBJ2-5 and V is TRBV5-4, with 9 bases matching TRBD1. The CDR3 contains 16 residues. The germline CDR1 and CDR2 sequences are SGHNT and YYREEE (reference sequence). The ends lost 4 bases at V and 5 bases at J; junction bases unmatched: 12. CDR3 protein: CASSPRAGQGGETQYF. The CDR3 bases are TGTGCCAGCAGCCCTCGAGCGGGACAGGGTGGGGAGACCCAGTACTTC. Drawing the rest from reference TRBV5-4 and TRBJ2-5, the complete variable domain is ETGVTQSPTHLIKTRGQQVTLRCSSQSGHNTVSWYQQALGQGPQFIFQYYREEENGRGNFPPRFSGLQFPNYSSELNVNALELDDSALYLCASSPRAGQGGETQYFGPGTRLLVL.

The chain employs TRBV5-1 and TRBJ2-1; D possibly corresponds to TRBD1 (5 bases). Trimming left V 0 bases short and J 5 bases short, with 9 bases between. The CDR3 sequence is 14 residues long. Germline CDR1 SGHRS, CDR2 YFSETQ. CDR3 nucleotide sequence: TGCGCCAGCAGCTTGGGACAGAGAGACAATGAGCAGTTCTTC. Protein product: CASSLGQRDNEQFF.